This TCR beta chain was sequenced during a study of T cell repertoires in cytomegalovirus infection. Study at large: Based on public TCR beta signatures, there were indications of CMV infection and of a matching HLA type.

The sample holds a few counts of this clonotype. As yet, its antigen is unknown. CDR3 length: 15 amino acids. CDR1 SGHTA and CDR2 FQGTGA come from the germline V gene. Trimming left V 5 bases short and J 1 base short, with 12 bases between. TCRdb re-called the reads with MiXCR, one entry per CDR3 protein. The sample has around 120,000 distinct CDR3 sequences, 24% seen once; the top ten hold 34%. Overall study results and limits: Clonotypes of TCR beta that were HLA-C-restricted and CMV-specific dominated the ex vivo response. Cumulative public TCR beta family frequency identified carriers of CMV plus the relevant HLA.

Sequencing used PBMCs, sequenced either directly or after in vitro stimulation (not recorded which). This TCR was sampled from a human donor in good health (CMV status not recorded). Some clones in this sample may be carry-over from other donors' samples. The rearrangement joins TRBV7-3 to TRBJ2-1; D possibly corresponds to TRBD2 (6 bases). The CDR3 is CASSPAGTSYNEQFF. The CDR3 DNA follows: TGTGCCAGCAGCCCGGCGGGAACATCCTACAATGAGCAGTTCTTC.